This T cell receptor (beta chain) derives from a study of CD8+CD57+ T cells in acquired aplastic anemia. Germline V gene lookup returns CDR1 SGHTA and CDR2 FQGTGA. This CDR3 has 14 residues. The ends were cut back, 2 bases at V and 4 bases at J, with 11 bases in the middle. The template for TCR beta VDJ and CDR3 sequence profiling was genomic DNA. TCRdb processed the reads anew with MiXCR; each CDR3 protein has one entry. The profile shows approximately 130,000 distinct CDR3 sequences, 50% to 70% of them singletons. CD8+CD57+ cell expansion had been shown by flow cytometry in patients chosen for sequencing.

The receptor's source is a human donor with aplastic anemia. The chain carries TRBV7-3 and TRBJ1-1; TRBD1 might be the D (6 bases). Sequenced input: sorted CD4+, CD8+, or CD8+CD57+ T cells (not recorded which) from PBMCs. Written as DNA, the CDR3 is TGTGCCAGCAGCTTATTAGGGGGGGCCACTGAAGCTTTCTTT. Encoded protein: CASSLLGGATEAFF.